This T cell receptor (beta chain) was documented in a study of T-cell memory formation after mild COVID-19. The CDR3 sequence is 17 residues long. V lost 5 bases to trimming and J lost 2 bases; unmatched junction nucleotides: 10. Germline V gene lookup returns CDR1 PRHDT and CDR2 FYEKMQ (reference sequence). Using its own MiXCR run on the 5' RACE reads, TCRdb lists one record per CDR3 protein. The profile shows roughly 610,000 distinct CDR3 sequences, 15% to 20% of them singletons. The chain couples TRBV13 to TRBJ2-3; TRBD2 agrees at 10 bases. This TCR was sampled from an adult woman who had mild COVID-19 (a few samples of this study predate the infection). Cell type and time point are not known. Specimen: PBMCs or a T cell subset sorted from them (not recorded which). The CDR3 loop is CASSAAGTSAVTDTQYF. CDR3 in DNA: TGTGCCAGCAGCGCCGCCGGGACTAGCGCCGTCACAGATACGCAGTATTTT.